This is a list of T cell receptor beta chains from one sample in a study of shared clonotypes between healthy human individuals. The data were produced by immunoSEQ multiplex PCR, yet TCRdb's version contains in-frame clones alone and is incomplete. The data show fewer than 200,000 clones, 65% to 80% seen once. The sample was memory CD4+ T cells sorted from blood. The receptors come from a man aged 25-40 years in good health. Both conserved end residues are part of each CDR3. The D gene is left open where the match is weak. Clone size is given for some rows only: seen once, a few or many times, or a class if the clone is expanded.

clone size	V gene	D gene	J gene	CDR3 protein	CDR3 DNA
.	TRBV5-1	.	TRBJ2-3	CASSIGGDTQYF	TGCGCCAGCAGCATAGGGGGAGATACGCAGTATTTT
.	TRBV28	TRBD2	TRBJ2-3	CASSLGWGLAGVSQADTQYF	TGTGCCAGCAGTTTAGGGTGGGGACTAGCGGGAGTAAGTCAGGCAGATACGCAGTATTTT
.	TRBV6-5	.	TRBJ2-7	CASSYSRTTVSYEQYF	TGTGCCAGCAGTTACTCTAGGACAACGGTCTCCTACGAGCAGTACTTC
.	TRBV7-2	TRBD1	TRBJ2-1	CASSSNRGDEQFF	TGTGCCAGCAGCTCCAACAGGGGAGACGAGCAGTTCTTC
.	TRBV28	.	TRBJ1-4	CASSIHEGHEKLFF	TGTGCCAGCAGTATACATGAGGGGCATGAAAAACTGTTTTTT
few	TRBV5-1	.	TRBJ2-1	CASSRAESSYNEQFF	TGCGCCAGCAGCAGAGCGGAGAGCTCCTACAATGAGCAGTTCTTC
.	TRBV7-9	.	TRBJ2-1	CASSLVSGQGYQQFF	TGTGCCAGCAGCTTAGTGTCAGGTCAGGGTTATCAGCAGTTCTTC
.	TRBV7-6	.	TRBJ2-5	CASSLDTGRETQYF	TGTGCCAGCAGCTTAGATACAGGGCGAGAGACCCAGTACTTC
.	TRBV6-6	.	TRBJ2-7	CASSNYGSTYEQYF	TGTGCCAGCTCAAACTACGGGTCCACATACGAGCAGTACTTC
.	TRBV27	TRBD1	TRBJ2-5	CASSPLSPGTGTRETQYF	TGTGCCAGCAGCCCCCTCAGCCCCGGGACAGGGACCCGAGAGACCCAGTACTTC
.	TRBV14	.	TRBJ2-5	CASSPQYQETQYF	TGTGCCAGCAGCCCTCAGTACCAAGAGACCCAGTACTTC
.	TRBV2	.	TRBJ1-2	CASSGRDRGTNYGYTF	TGTGCCAGCAGTGGAAGGGACCGGGGCACTAACTATGGCTACACCTTC
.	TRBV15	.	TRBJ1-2	CATSRLINYGYTF	TGTGCCACCAGCAGATTAATTAACTATGGCTACACCTTC
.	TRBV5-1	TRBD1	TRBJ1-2	CASSETGGSSYGYTF	TGCGCCAGCAGCGAGACAGGGGGCTCGAGCTATGGCTACACCTTC